This T cell receptor beta chain stems from a study of CD8+CD57+ T cells in acquired aplastic anemia (dated by TCRdb to between 2017 and 2018). Regarding the research as a whole: A mean of around 3.2 ug of DNA, ranging from roughly 0.19 to 27.4 ug, was extracted from sorted CD4+ and CD8+ cells. For healthy donor samples, the average read count was about 9.8 million for CD4+ cells and around 12 million for CD8+ cells.

The study deep-sequenced TCR repertoires of sorted CD4+ and CD8+ blood T cells from severe aplastic anemia patients and healthy subjects. Ficoll-Paque density gradient centrifugation was used to isolate peripheral blood mononuclear cells. Before DNA extraction, CD4+ and CD8+ T cells were sorted with FACS or magnetic beads. Points the paper makes about the study in general: No significant difference in CD8+ Simpson's diversity was found between patients and healthy controls (P=0.060). About 28 CD8+ CDR3 sequences were found in both patients and controls but appeared to be highly expressed in patients and within the immunodominant clones of the patients.

The cysteine opens and the phenylalanine closes a CDR3 of 16 amino acids. Kept here is only the CDR3 DNA, which spans 48 bases and is read in frame from base 1. V is pared back by 0 bases and J by 3 bases, with 16 bases lying between the germline termini. The germline V gene (reference sequence) sets CDR1 to DFQATT and CDR2 to SNEGSKA. A note on this clonotype: The antigen it binds to is not known. Per-base qualities were not stored, and no clone one base away is much larger.

Genomic DNA was used as template for profiling of TCR beta VDJ combinations and CDR3 sequences. An Illumina HiSeq 2000 was the platform used for TCR repertoire sequencing. In the original analysis: TRBV/TRBJ rearrangement plots, CDR3 size and DJ length profiles, and Simpson's diversity index were used to evaluate the repertoires. The most abundant DNA sequence in the deep sequencing data was taken as the immunodominant clone. CDR3 amino acid sequences were checked for sharing between subjects and were compared against published repertoires and the VDJdb database. TCRdb ran its own pipeline on the public reads, namely fastp trimming at Q25 and MiXCR clone calling, and kept in-frame beta chains. Rows are unified per CDR3 protein, each entry keeping the most common DNA and genes. These V and J calls derive from TCRdb rather than the authors' analysis. The sample includes around 170,000 distinct CDR3 sequences, with about 64% observed a single time. Around 45% of the sample goes to the ten largest clones.

This TCR came from a human donor in good health. Sequencing was performed on sorted CD4+, CD8+, or CD8+CD57+ T cells (not recorded which) from PBMCs. Recombination connected TRBV20-1 to TRBJ2-3, with the D gene uncertain. The bases read TGCAGTGCTAGAGATTTGAGGATCCATTCGACAGATACGCAGTATTTT. This is translated as CSARDLRIHSTDTQYF.